Listed here is a single T cell receptor (beta chain). The data stem from a study of shared clonotypes between healthy human individuals. Study summary: Contributing individuals were two females and a few males aged 18 to 49.

The naive CD8 fraction comprised CD45RO-negative cells positively selected for CCR7 and excluded terminally differentiated effector memory CD45RA+ cells. Data came from immunoSEQ multiplex PCR; TCRdb stores just in-frame clones and leaves some out. The sample contains 650,000 to 800,000 clones, around 90% of which appear only once. With 6 bases removed from V and 5 bases from J, the gap between germline ends came to 11 bases. Germline V gene lookup returns CDR1 SGHAT and CDR2 FQNNGV. The CDR3 sequence is 13 residues long. The sample was naive CD8+ T cells sorted from blood. This sequence was found in a man aged 25-45 years in good health. The chain carries TRBV11-2 and TRBJ2-1; possibly TRBD2 for D (6 bases). The CDR3 protein is CASRGGGNNEQFF. CDR3 nucleotides: TGTGCCAGCAGGGGGGGAGGAAACAATGAGCAGTTCTTC.